The 14 T cell receptor beta chains presented below share a single source sample, sequenced in a study of glioma-infiltrating T cells. TCR alpha and beta CDR3 regions were amplified from RNA using iRepertoire nested multiplex PCR. MiXCR, run by TCRdb on the multiplex PCR reads, gives a single entry per CDR3 protein. Counted here are 400,000 or so distinct CDR3 sequences, 41% occurring once; the ten biggest clones make up around 13%. The sample comprised glioma tissue, nonneoplastic brain tissue, or PBMCs (not recorded which). The receptors were sampled from a human donor with low-grade glioma or glioblastoma, undergoing nonglioma brain surgery, or in good health (not recorded which).

This clonotype appeared a few times. The chain links TRBV7-9 to TRBJ2-1; D not certain. The CDR3 extends over 12 amino acids. The germline V and J ends were trimmed by 3 bases and 12 bases, with 12 bases remaining between them. From germline, CDR1 is SEHNR and CDR2 FQNEAQ (reference sequence). In DNA, the CDR3 is TGTGCCAGCAGCTTCGTCCCCCCGGGGCAGTTCTTC. It yields the protein CASSFVPPGQFF.

This clonotype was seen repeatedly, ten times or more. V gene TRBV28 combines with J gene TRBJ2-7, with 8 nucleotides matching TRBD1. The CDR3 runs to 15 residues. Germline CDR1 and CDR2: MDHEN and SYDVKM. Losses at the gene ends were 2 bases for V and 3 bases for J; bases not matched to a gene: 6. CDR3 nucleotides: TGTGCCAGCAGTTTACCGGGACAGGAACACTACGAGCAGTACTTC. Translated, it gives CASSLPGQEHYEQYF.

The chain couples TRBV20-1 to TRBJ1-2, with D hard to call. V was cut by 0 bases and J by 2 bases, with 13 bases left in between. This CDR3 has 15 amino acids. Germline V gene data show CDR1 as DFQATT and CDR2 as SNEGSKA (reference sequence). CDR3 protein: CSARDTEGGNYGYTF. The CDR3 bases are TGCAGTGCTAGAGATACAGAGGGTGGAAACTATGGCTACACCTTC.

This clonotype was counted many times. This chain joins TRBV20-1 and TRBJ2-2; D gene unclear. V gave up 4 bases and J gave up 0 bases, with 0 bases separating them. Germline CDR1 reads DFQATT; CDR2 reads SNEGSKA (reference sequence). This CDR3 contains 11 residues. CDR3 amino acids: CSATNTGELFF. The CDR3 DNA sequence: TGCAGTGCTACGAACACCGGGGAGCTGTTTTTT.

Note on this clonotype: Just one base apart from a much larger clone, this may be a read error. The gene calls are TRBV6-2 or TRBV6-3 and TRBJ2-1; TRBD2 agrees at 10 bases. This CDR3 has 16 residues. From germline, CDR1 is MNHEY and CDR2 SVGEGT. V trimming: 2 bases; J trimming: 9 bases; junction bases outside the gene matches: 10. The DNA for the CDR3 is TGTGCCAGCAGTTACGCCGGGACTAGCGTGAGTGGTGAGCAGTTCTTC. This encodes CASSYAGTSVSGEQFF.

On this clonotype itself: Given a much more abundant clone one base away, this may be a read error. No conserved phenylalanine or tryptophan is present at the end of the CDR3, so a read error is the likely explanation. This chain uses TRBV20-1 with TRBJ2-7, with D perhaps TRBD1 (5 bases). The CDR3 has 12 amino acids. Deletions cut 0 bases from V and 5 bases from J, with 8 bases between. CDR1 and CDR2 (germline): DFQATT, SNEGSKA (reference sequence). The CDR3 DNA follows: TGCAGTGCTAGAGATCAGGGCCACGAGCAGTACTCC. Translation gives CSARDQGHEQYS.

CDR3 residues: CASSPQLAGVAYNEQFF. CDR3 sequence (DNA): TGTGCCAGCAGCCCACAACTAGCGGGAGTCGCCTACAATGAGCAGTTCTTC. The chain employs TRBV3-1 and TRBJ2-1, with 11 nucleotides matching TRBD2. After removal of 4 bases from V and 2 bases from J, the junction contained 7 bases not matched to a gene. The CDR3 contains 17 residues. Germline V CDR1 and CDR2: LGHDT, YNNKEL (reference sequence).

The chain links TRBV7-3 to TRBJ2-1, with 10 bases lining up with TRBD2. This CDR3 region has 17 residues. Unmatched junction bases numbered 10, after V lost 3 bases and J lost 5 bases. Germline CDR1 SGHTA, CDR2 FQGTGA. This chain's CDR3 is CASSFAPGAGGNNEQFF. In DNA form, the CDR3 reads TGTGCCAGCAGCTTCGCCCCGGGAGCGGGAGGGAACAATGAGCAGTTCTTC. Complete variable domain (other parts from reference TRBV7-3 and TRBJ2-1): GAGVSQTPSNKVTEKGKYVELRCDPISGHTALYWYRQSLGQGPEFLIYFQGTGAADDSGLPNDRFFAVRPEGSVSTLKIQRTERGDSAVYLCASSFAPGAGGNNEQFFGPGTRLTVL.

The chain couples TRBV6-2 or TRBV6-3 to TRBJ2-1; 10 bases match TRBD1. The CDR3 contains 14 residues. CDR1 is MNHEY and CDR2 is SVGEGT in the germline V gene. Trimming removed 11 bases from V and 4 bases from J; junction bases left unmatched: 8. The CDR3 loop is CAGIQGQGYNEQFF. The CDR3 region has the DNA TGTGCCGGCATTCAGGGACAGGGGTACAATGAGCAGTTCTTC.

The rearrangement links TRBV10-3 to TRBJ2-3; D is unclear. The CDR3 has 13 residues. Trimming took 3 bases from V and 2 from J, leaving 6 bases between them. Germline-derived CDR1 and CDR2 are ENHRY and SYGVKD. CDR3 bases: TGTGCCATCAGTGATCCCCACACAGATACGCAGTATTTT. Its translation: CAISDPHTDTQYF.

This clonotype was seen just once. Mismatch with germline at one junction end may stem from a read error. V is TRBV2 and J is TRBJ2-7, with D unresolved. From germline, CDR1 is SNHLY and CDR2 FYNNEI. This CDR3 comprises 12 residues. The CDR3 loop reads CASTPTSYKQYF. In DNA, the CDR3 is TGTGCCAGCACTCCAACATCCTACAAGCAGTACTTC.

This clonotype was seen many times. V usage is TRBV6-1 and J usage is TRBJ2-7; 11 bases are shared with TRBD2. The CDR3 is 16 amino acids. The trim removed 6 bases at V and 2 bases at J, leaving 9 bases unmatched. The germline gives CDR1 MNHNS, CDR2 SASEGT. CDR3 coding DNA: TGTGCCAGCAGCTCCACCGGGACTAGCGGACCCTACGAGCAGTACTTC. It encodes CASSSTGTSGPYEQYF.

In its sample, this clonotype was seen a few times. The gene calls are TRBV28 and TRBJ1-3, with D possibly being TRBD1 (5 bases). Germline V gene sequence: CDR1 MDHEN, CDR2 SYDVKM. Between the trimmed V and J ends, which lost 5 bases and 0 bases, there was a span of 17 bases. The CDR3 consists of 17 residues. CDR3 protein: CASSPVWGPHSGNTIYF. The CDR3 coding sequence is TGTGCCAGCAGTCCGGTCTGGGGCCCCCACTCTGGAAACACCATATATTTT.

This chain joins TRBV4-1 and TRBJ1-1; a possible D gene is TRBD1 (5 bases). CDR3 length: 14 amino acids. V gave up 3 bases and J gave up 4 bases, with 12 bases separating them. CDR1 is MGHRA and CDR2 is YSYEKL in the germline V gene. The CDR3 spells CASSQDSGSTEAFF. CDR3 bases: TGCGCCAGCAGCCAGGATTCAGGGAGCACTGAAGCTTTCTTT.